This T cell receptor beta chain was sequenced for a study of neoadjuvant anti-PD-1 for oral cavity cancer. This CDR3 has 15 residues. Germline CDR1 SGHTA, CDR2 FQGTGA. Trimming left V 3 bases short and J 4 bases short, with 14 bases between. Time point of the sample: after neoadjuvant nivolumab, at surgical resection. Cohort: HPV-negative, locally advanced oral cavity squamous cell carcinoma patients. The protocol was immunoSEQ multiplex PCR, while the TCRdb copy is restricted to in-frame clones and leaves out a portion. The sample yields more than 11,000 clones, approximately 70% seen once. The material sequenced was PBMCs, taken after nivolumab (anti-PD-1) treatment. The V and J genes are TRBV7-3 and TRBJ2-3; tentative D call: TRBD2 (6 bases). The origin of this receptor is a person between 35 and 79 years old with oral cavity squamous cell carcinoma. CDR3 nucleotides: TGTGCCAGCAGCTTGACGGGGGTTGTTCCAGATACGCAGTATTTT. This gives the protein CASSLTGVVPDTQYF.